This paragraph reports one T cell receptor (beta chain). Its antigen remains unknown. This specimen belongs to a study of tissue T cells after allogeneic stem cell transplantation. TCRdb's table, derived via immunoSEQ multiplex PCR, lists solely in-frame clones and lacks some. The repertoire holds 3,500 to 4,500 clones, with approximately 69% as singletons. Study outcomes and limitations: Anatomically similar tissues had similar TCR repertoires within each patient. Shared clones across patients were few; motif clustering revealed tissue-specific shared signatures.

The receptor comes from a woman aged 18 to 55 with breast cancer. The sequences come from left colon tissue, collected at autopsy.

The CDR3 here is CATRRAGGNNEQFF. CDR3 DNA: TGTGCCACGCGAAGAGCGGGAGGTAACAATGAGCAGTTCTTC. The chain uses TRBV7-2 and TRBJ2-1, with TRBD2 matching over 9 bases. Germline CDR1 is SGHTA and CDR2 is FQGNSA. The CDR3 has 14 residues. Losses at the gene ends were 10 bases for V and 5 bases for J; bases not matched to a gene: 9.